These 25 T cell receptor beta chains were all obtained from the same sample, sequenced in a study of response to subunit inactivated influenza vaccine. In TCRdb, the RT-PCR reads were re-called with MiXCR into one record per CDR3 protein. Of just over 300,000 distinct CDR3 sequences in the sample, 22% were seen once. Sequencing was performed on PBMCs from blood, taken 21 months after vaccination. The receptors here all came from a man aged 50-75 years who received an inactivated influenza vaccine.

This clonotype was counted ten times or more. This chain joins TRBV12-3 or TRBV12-4 and TRBJ2-5; D remains ambiguous. Trimming took 4 bases from V and 4 from J, leaving 7 bases between them. The CDR3 length is 12 residues. This CDR3 reads CASSWGPETQYF. As DNA, the CDR3 is TGTGCCAGCAGTTGGGGTCCAGAGACCCAGTACTTC.

The genes are TRBV7-2 and TRBJ2-2; D is ambiguous. Per germline, CDR1 SGHTA and CDR2 FQGNSA. This CDR3 has 13 residues. Trimming cost V 5 bases and J 6 bases, with 10 bases left between them. This CDR3 is CASSLGWAGELFF. CDR3 coding DNA: TGTGCCAGCAGCCTGGGGTGGGCCGGGGAGCTGTTTTTT.

This clonotype was recorded a few times. The gene calls are TRBV30 and TRBJ1-6; no firm D call. The V gene's germline CDR1 is GTSNPN and CDR2 SVGIG (reference sequence). The CDR3 length is 13 residues. V dropped 3 bases and J dropped 8 bases, with 11 bases sitting between them. Here the CDR3 reads CAWRRSYDSPLHF. DNA of the CDR3: TGTGCCTGGAGACGTAGTTACGATTCACCCCTCCACTTT.

This clonotype showed up just a few times. V usage is TRBV5-1 and J usage is TRBJ1-1; 8 positions agree with TRBD1. CDR1 and CDR2 from the germline V gene are SGHRS and YFSETQ. The CDR3 has 14 amino acids. V was clipped by 5 bases and J by 5 bases; unmatched bases: 8. In DNA form, the CDR3 reads TGCGCCAGCAGAAGACAGGGGCTGGATACTGAAGCTTTCTTT. Protein product: CASRRQGLDTEAFF.

This clonotype was counted ten times or more. The chain's CDR3 is CASSYFAGSSGNTIYF. Here the CDR3 DNA reads TGTGCCAGCAGTTATTTCGCCGGCAGCTCTGGAAACACCATATATTTT. The chain links TRBV6-5 to TRBJ1-3; D remains unclear. V was pared by 3 bases and J by 0 bases, with 12 bases between. Germline CDR1 MNHEY, CDR2 SVGAGI. The CDR3 sequence is 16 residues long.

This clonotype came up many times. This chain uses TRBV5-6 with TRBJ1-2; 9 nucleotides line up with TRBD1. The V segment lost 4 bases and the J segment 4 bases; nucleotides outside the gene matches: 8. This CDR3 is 15 amino acids long. Looked up from germline, CDR1 is SGHDT and CDR2 is YYEEEE. The CDR3 bases are TGTGCCAGCAGCCCCCCGGGACAGGGTACCTATGGCTACACCTTC. This encodes CASSPPGQGTYGYTF.

This clonotype has only a few counts. V is TRBV5-1 and J is TRBJ1-5; the match to TRBD1 covers 9 bases. Germline V gives CDR1 SGHRS, CDR2 YFSETQ. V trimming: 0 bases; J trimming: 5 bases; junction bases outside the gene matches: 3. This CDR3 has 15 amino acids. CDR3 amino acids: CASSLAGDRDQPQHF. The CDR3 DNA follows: TGCGCCAGCAGCTTGGCCGGGGACAGGGATCAGCCCCAGCATTTT.

This clonotype was counted at least ten times. V gene TRBV7-2 combines with J gene TRBJ2-2; tentative D call: TRBD2 (5 bases). Germline V lookup: CDR1 SGHTA, CDR2 FQGNSA. With 1 base removed from V and 0 bases from J, the gap between germline ends came to 6 bases. CDR3 length: 15 amino acids. The CDR3 protein is CASSLVLANTGELFF. CDR3 bases: TGTGCCAGCAGCTTAGTACTAGCGAACACCGGGGAGCTGTTTTTT.

This clonotype occurred many times. CDR3 sequence: CASRTFEVNTEAFF. As DNA, the CDR3 is TGCGCCAGCAGGACATTCGAGGTGAACACTGAAGCTTTCTTT. The V gene is TRBV23-1, the J gene TRBJ1-1, with D hard to call. TRBV23-1 counts as an open reading frame of uncertain function. The CDR3 covers 14 residues. The V gene lost 6 bases and the J gene lost 0 bases, with 11 bases spanning the gap.

Remarks on this clonotype: A much larger clone is a single base away; this may be a read error. This chain joins TRBV3-1 and TRBJ2-7; D unresolved. Trimming removed 4 bases from V and 3 bases from J, with 4 bases in between. In germline, CDR1 is LGHDT, CDR2 YNNKEL (reference sequence). The CDR3 runs 11 residues. The CDR3 DNA reads as TGTGCCAGCAGCCTCCTCTACGAGCAGTACTTC. It is translated as CASSLLYEQYF.

This clonotype has ten or more counts. The chain links TRBV25-1 to TRBJ2-3, with 9 bases matching TRBD1. V dropped 3 bases and J dropped 3; count of bases not matched to a gene: 10. The CDR3 runs 17 residues. Germline CDR1 is MGHDK and CDR2 is SYGVNS. CDR3 region: CASSEAWGTGSTDTQYF. CDR3 DNA sequence: TGTGCCAGCAGTGAGGCTTGGGGGACAGGGTCGACAGATACGCAGTATTTT.

This clonotype was recorded many times. The chain employs TRBV28 and TRBJ1-5; D gene ambiguous. The V gene lost 6 bases and the J gene lost 0 bases, with 6 bases spanning the gap. The CDR3 is 13 amino acids. Germline CDR1 reads MDHEN; CDR2 reads SYDVKM. DNA for the CDR3: TGTGCCAGCAGAATTTATAGCAATCAGCCCCAGCATTTT. As protein: CASRIYSNQPQHF. Full variable domain (rest looked up from reference TRBV28 and TRBJ1-5): DVKVTQSSRYLVKRTGEKVFLECVQDMDHENMFWYRQDPGLGLRLIYFSYDVKMKEKGDIPEGYSVSREKKERFSLILESASTNQTSMYLCASRIYSNQPQHFGDGTRLSIL.

This clonotype showed up just a few times. The V call is TRBV3-1, the J call TRBJ1-1; TRBD1 is a possible D gene (5 bases). This CDR3 has 12 residues. The V end was cut by 3 bases, the J end by 10 bases, with 12 bases between. Germline CDR1 LGHDT, CDR2 YNNKEL (reference sequence). CDR3 bases: TGTGCCAGCAGCCAGGGCGGGGGTCGAGCTTTCTTT. It translates to CASSQGGGRAFF. The variable domain in full, completed from reference TRBV3-1 and TRBJ1-1, reads DTAVSQTPKYLVTQMGNDKSIKCEQNLGHDTMYWYKQDSKKFLKIMFSYNNKELIINETVPNRFSPKSPDKAHLNLHINSLELGDSAVYFCASSQGGGRAFFGQGTRLTVV.

This clonotype was recorded a few times. The J gene is TRBJ2-1, the V gene TRBV6-4; 7 nucleotides align to TRBD1. After removal of 4 bases from V and 0 bases from J, the junction contained 6 bases not matched to a gene. Germline lookup yields CDR1 MRHNA and CDR2 SNTAGT. This CDR3 has 16 residues. CDR3 protein: CASSGSTGSSYNEQFF. CDR3 coding DNA: TGTGCCAGCAGTGGCTCGACAGGGAGCTCCTACAATGAGCAGTTCTTC.

This clonotype was detected only a few times. The V gene is TRBV29-1, the J gene TRBJ2-2; D is unresolved. CDR1 is SQVTM and CDR2 is ANQGSEA in the germline V gene. The CDR3 sequence is 12 residues long. V lost 6 bases to trimming and J lost 0 bases, with 5 bases between them. CDR3 residues: CSVAPNTGELFF. CDR3 DNA sequence: TGCAGCGTGGCACCGAACACCGGGGAGCTGTTTTTT.

V gene TRBV6-2 or TRBV6-3 combines with J gene TRBJ1-2; D uncertain. Trimming cost V 6 bases and J 0 bases, with 14 bases left between them. Germline-derived CDR1 and CDR2 are MNHEY and SVGEGT. The CDR3 extends over 15 amino acids. CDR3 coding DNA: TGTGCCAGCAGCTCAGTCCGGGCTTCTAACTATGGCTACACCTTC. Translation: CASSSVRASNYGYTF.

The V call is TRBV9, the J call TRBJ2-1, with 7 bases lining up with TRBD1. The CDR3 spans 15 residues. CDR1 is SGDLS and CDR2 is YYNGEE in the germline V gene. V lost 3 bases, J lost 3 bases, and 6 bases stayed unmatched. In DNA form, the CDR3 reads TGTGCCAGCAGCGCCCTCGGGACAGTCTACAATGAGCAGTTCTTC. It encodes CASSALGTVYNEQFF.

The gene calls are TRBV5-6 and TRBJ2-3, with D perhaps being TRBD1 or TRBD2 (5 bases each). This CDR3 has 14 amino acids. V was clipped by 7 bases and J by 2 bases, with 14 bases between them. Germline assignment: CDR1 SGHDT and CDR2 YYEEEE. CDR3 DNA: TGTGCCAGCCTCCAAGGGACCCTCACAGATACGCAGTATTTT. Its translation is CASLQGTLTDTQYF.

This clonotype was detected only a few times. The chain joins TRBV5-4 to TRBJ2-7, with TRBD2 identical over 8 bases. The V gene end was trimmed by 2 bases and the J gene end by 6 bases; junction bases not matched to a gene: 7. This CDR3 contains 14 residues. Germline CDR1 is SGHNT and CDR2 is YYREEE (reference sequence). In DNA form, the CDR3 reads TGTGCCAGCAGCTTCGGCACTAGCGGATCCGAGCAGTACTTC. Translated: CASSFGTSGSEQYF.

This clonotype has ten or more counts. The chain uses TRBV4-2 and TRBJ1-6; a weak D match, TRBD1 (6 bases). CDR1 LGHNA and CDR2 YNFKEQ come from the germline V gene. The CDR3 has 15 amino acids. Between the trimmed V and J ends, which lost 0 bases and 7 bases, there was a span of 10 bases. In DNA, the CDR3 is TGTGCCAGCAGCCAAGACGGACAGCAAAATTCACCCCTCCACTTT. Amino acid sequence: CASSQDGQQNSPLHF.

V usage is TRBV23-1 and J usage is TRBJ2-5, with 10 positions matching TRBD1. TRBV23-1 is identified as an open reading frame with a role that is uncertain. V lost 3 bases to trimming and J lost 2 bases; unmatched junction nucleotides: 12. This CDR3 contains 18 residues. This CDR3 is CASSHPTPRTGGQETQYF. Here the CDR3 DNA reads TGCGCCAGCAGTCACCCCACCCCTCGGACAGGGGGTCAAGAGACCCAGTACTTC.

There are a few counts of this clonotype. The chain is built from TRBV6-6 and TRBJ1-1; the D is unclear. Germline loops: CDR1 MNHNY, CDR2 SVGAGI (reference sequence). There are 12 residues in the CDR3. V was clipped by 0 bases and J by 6 bases, with 5 bases between them. The CDR3: CASSYSVAEAFF. CDR3 coding DNA: TGTGCCAGCAGTTACTCAGTAGCTGAAGCTTTCTTT.

The sample holds a few counts of this clonotype. This chain uses TRBV6-5 with TRBJ2-1; D possibly corresponds to TRBD1 (5 bases). With 2 bases removed from V and 3 bases from J, the gap between germline ends came to 14 bases. In germline, CDR1 is MNHEY, CDR2 SVGAGI. This CDR3 spans 16 amino acids. The DNA for the CDR3 is TGTGCCAGCAGTTACGGTGGGCAGGGATACTACAATGAGCAGTTCTTC. Its translation is CASSYGGQGYYNEQFF.

The chain links TRBV7-6 to TRBJ1-4, with TRBD1 as a possible D gene (5 bases). Between the trimmed V and J ends, which lost 1 base and 0 bases, there was a span of 18 bases. CDR1 and CDR2 from the germline V gene are SGHVS and FNYEAQ. The CDR3 loop spans 19 amino acids. The chain's CDR3 is CASSLDHVTETTTNEKLFF. CDR3 bases: TGTGCCAGCAGCTTAGATCATGTGACAGAAACTACAACTAATGAAAAACTGTTTTTT. The complete variable domain, with remaining parts taken from reference TRBV7-6 and TRBJ1-4, reads GAGVSQSPRYKVTKRGQDVALRCDPISGHVSLYWYRQALGQGPEFLTYFNYEAQQDKSGLPNDRFSAERPEGSISTLTIQRTEQRDSAMYRCASSLDHVTETTTNEKLFFGSGTQLSVL.

The sample holds a few counts of this clonotype. CDR3 loop: CASSPQLAGQVDNEQFF. The CDR3 nucleotides read TGTGCCAGCTCACCCCAATTAGCCGGACAGGTTGACAATGAGCAGTTCTTC. The genes are TRBV18 and TRBJ2-1, with TRBD1 matching over 7 bases. The CDR3 loop spans 17 amino acids. Germline loops: CDR1 KGHSH, CDR2 LQKENI. Trimming at V came to 3 bases and at J to 5 bases, leaving 13 bases not matched to a gene. Supplemented by reference TRBV18 and TRBJ2-1, the full variable domain reads NAGVMQNPRHLVRRRGQEARLRCSPMKGHSHVYWYRQLPEEGLKFMVYLQKENIIDESGMPKERFSAEFPKEGPSILRIQQVVRGDSAAYFCASSPQLAGQVDNEQFFGPGTRLTVL.